This is a list of T cell receptor beta chains from one sample in a study of cytomegalovirus exposure and HLA in healthy donors. Some clones are missing from TCRdb's copy, which holds only in-frame ones; the method was immunoSEQ multiplex PCR. Among roughly 140,000 clones, around 86% were seen once, and the ten largest hold 1.2%. The sample comprised PBMCs. The receptors here all came from a female donor in good health and CMV-seronegative. Both conserved end residues are part of each CDR3. D genes are given only for firm matches. The listing skips clone size in some rows; elsewhere it reads once, few, many or a size class.

size	length	J	D	V	DNA	CDR3
-	19	TRBJ2-1	TRBD2	TRBV27	TGTGCCAGCAGTTCACCGGGACTAGCGGGAGGGCGTGGCTACAATGAGCAGTTCTTC	CASSSPGLAGGRGYNEQFF
-	16	TRBJ2-3	TRBD1	TRBV6-1	TGTGCCAGCAGTGCGAGACCGGGACAGGGGACGGATACGCAGTATTTT	CASSARPGQGTDTQYF
-	14	TRBJ1-6	TRBD1	TRBV6-5	TGTGCCAGCAGTTCCCGGGACAGGGGTACCCCCCTCCACTTT	CASSSRDRGTPLHF
-	12	TRBJ2-1	-	TRBV6-5	TGTGCCAGCAGTTATAATTACAATGAGCAGTTCTTC	CASSYNYNEQFF
-	14	TRBJ1-5	TRBD1	TRBV15	TGTGCCACCAGCTTGGACAGGGGGAAACAGCCCCAGCATTTT	CATSLDRGKQPQHF
-	14	TRBJ1-4	TRBD1	TRBV28	TGTGCCAGCAGCGGGGACAGGAGAAACGAAAAACTGTTTTTT	CASSGDRRNEKLFF
-	14	TRBJ2-1	TRBD2	TRBV10-3	TGTGCCATCATGGGTAGCGGGAGGGGCAATGAGCAGTTCTTC	CAIMGSGRGNEQFF
once	15	TRBJ2-7	-	TRBV27	TGTGCCAGCAGTTTATCGGGGGCGGTGGGGGACGAGCAGTACTTC	CASSLSGAVGDEQYF
-	15	TRBJ2-5	TRBD2	TRBV6-5	TGTGCCAGCAGTTACTCGCGACGGGAGGAAGAGACCCAGTACTTC	CASSYSRREEETQYF
-	11	TRBJ1-2	-	TRBV2	TGTGCCAACCACGAGGCCTATGGCTACACCTTC	CANHEAYGYTF
once	15	TRBJ2-2	-	TRBV11-3	TGTGCCAGCAGCTTAGACCAGCGGAACACCGGGGAGCTGTTTTTT	CASSLDQRNTGELFF
few	14	TRBJ1-5	-	TRBV27	TGTGCCAGCAGTTTTGACGGGTTCAATCAGCCCCAGCATTTT	CASSFDGFNQPQHF
-	14	TRBJ2-7	TRBD1	TRBV7-2	TGTGCCAGCAGCGGCCGGGACAGATTCTACGAGCAGTACTTC	CASSGRDRFYEQYF
few	13	TRBJ1-2	-	TRBV29-1	TGCAGCGTTGATGCGAAGGGGAACTATGGCTACACCTTC	CSVDAKGNYGYTF
-	12	TRBJ2-7	-	TRBV28	TGTGCCAGCAGTTTATCCAGCTACGAGCAGTACTTC	CASSLSSYEQYF
-	15	TRBJ1-2	-	TRBV6-5	TGTGCCAGCAGTTACTATCCTGGGGAGAACTATGGCTACACCTTC	CASSYYPGENYGYTF
-	16	TRBJ2-7	-	TRBV5-1	TGCGCCAGCAGCTTGCCCTCCAGGGCCTCCTCCTACGAGCAGTACTTC	CASSLPSRASSYEQYF
once	14	TRBJ2-7	TRBD2	TRBV28	TGTGCCAGCAGTTTGTTCGGGAGGAGGTACGAGCAGTACTTC	CASSLFGRRYEQYF
-	14	TRBJ1-2	TRBD1	TRBV27	TGTGCCAGCAGTTTAGGTCAGGGGGCAAACGGCTACACCTTC	CASSLGQGANGYTF
-	16	TRBJ1-5	-	TRBV15	TGTGCCACCAGCAGAGTGAGGACAACGGGCAATCAGCCCCAGCATTTT	CATSRVRTTGNQPQHF
-	16	TRBJ1-3	-	TRBV2	TGTGCCAGCAGTGAAGAAGGGACTTTTCTGGGAAACACCATATATTTT	CASSEEGTFLGNTIYF
few	14	TRBJ2-3	-	TRBV10-3	TGTGCCATCAGTGAGTCCGACCGGGGGGATACGCAGTATTTT	CAISESDRGDTQYF
-	13	TRBJ1-1	-	TRBV6-1	TGTGCCAGCAGCGAAACGAGGGACACTGAAGCTTTCTTT	CASSETRDTEAFF
-	14	TRBJ2-7	TRBD2	TRBV28	TGTGCCAGCAGTACTAGCGGGAGTCGGTACGAGCAGTACTTC	CASSTSGSRYEQYF
-	14	TRBJ2-3	TRBD1	TRBV27	TGTGCCAGCAGTGCTCGACAGGGAACAGATACGCAGTATTTT	CASSARQGTDTQYF
-	17	TRBJ2-1	TRBD1	TRBV14	TGTGCCAGCAGCCATGACAGGGGGCGTTTGGTGTACAATGAGCAGTTCTTC	CASSHDRGRLVYNEQFF
few	16	TRBJ2-1	TRBD2	TRBV11-3	TGTGCCAGCAGCCATCGGACTAGCGGGAGGGTCAATGAGCAGTTCTTC	CASSHRTSGRVNEQFF
-	16	TRBJ1-4	TRBD1	TRBV28	TGTGCCAGCAGCCGCGGAGTTGGGACAGTTAATGAAAAACTGTTTTTT	CASSRGVGTVNEKLFF
-	14	TRBJ2-7	TRBD1	TRBV5-1	TGCGCCAGCAGCGCCGGGGACAGGGAGGGCGAGCAGTACTTC	CASSAGDREGEQYF
-	15	TRBJ1-4	TRBD1	TRBV18	TGTGCCAGCTCACAAAACCGGGACAGGGGTGAAAAACTGTTTTTT	CASSQNRDRGEKLFF
-	15	TRBJ1-2	TRBD1	TRBV6-5	TGTGCCAGCAGTCCCGGGACAGGGGCCAACTATGGCTACACCTTC	CASSPGTGANYGYTF
-	14	TRBJ2-3	TRBD2	TRBV10-3	TGTGCCATCAGTCTAGCGGGAGGTACAGATACGCAGTATTTT	CAISLAGGTDTQYF
-	10	TRBJ2-7	-	TRBV20-1	TGCAGTGCTTACTACGGGGAGCAGTACTTC	CSAYYGEQYF
-	13	TRBJ2-1	-	TRBV10-3	TGTGCCATCAGTGATCATGGGCCAGTTGAGCAGTTCTTC	CAISDHGPVEQFF
-	15	TRBJ2-3	-	TRBV5-1	TGCGCCAGCAGCTTGGGAGGGTCTCGCACAGATACGCAGTATTTT	CASSLGGSRTDTQYF
few	16	TRBJ2-5	TRBD2	TRBV6-1	TGTGCCAGCAGTGAAAGACTAGCGGGACCGCAAGAGACCCAGTACTTC	CASSERLAGPQETQYF
-	12	TRBJ2-3	TRBD2	TRBV10-2	TGCGCCAGCAGTGAAATTAGCGGGAGGCCGTATTTT	CASSEISGRPYF
-	16	TRBJ2-3	TRBD2	TRBV6-4	TGTGCCAGCAGTGACACTAGCGGGAGTGGTGCAGATACGCAGTATTTT	CASSDTSGSGADTQYF
-	15	TRBJ2-1	-	TRBV29-1	TGCAGCGTTGCCCTCCCCAGGGTCCCACACGGTGAGCAGTTCTTC	CSVALPRVPHGEQFF
few	10	TRBJ1-4	-	TRBV2	TGTGCCAGCAGTGAGACAGGACTGTTTTTT	CASSETGLFF
-	13	TRBJ1-4	TRBD1	TRBV15	TGTGCCACCAGCACAGGGGGCAATGAAAAACTGTTTTTT	CATSTGGNEKLFF
-	16	TRBJ1-5	TRBD1	TRBV2	TGTGCCAGCAGTGACGTGGGGGACAGGGGCAATCAGCCCCAGCATTTT	CASSDVGDRGNQPQHF
once	17	TRBJ2-3	TRBD1	TRBV5-1	TGCGCCAGCAGCCCGGTCAGGGGGCTTTCGGGCACAGATACGCAGTATTTT	CASSPVRGLSGTDTQYF